The entry below gives a single T cell receptor beta chain sequence along with its context. This sample is part of a study of technical replicates of blood from a few donors. Looked up from germline, CDR1 is GTSNPN and CDR2 is SVGIG (reference sequence). This CDR3 is 12 amino acids long. V lost 3 bases, J lost 6 bases, and 11 bases lay in between. Using immunoSEQ multiplex PCR, the repertoire was profiled, and TCRdb retains in-frame clones only, with some absent. This sample has 80,000 to 100,000 clones, with about 95% found just once. This chain connects TRBV30 to TRBJ1-1; maybe TRBD1 (5 bases). The specimen sequenced was T cells isolated from PBMCs. The clonotype was recovered from a human donor in good health. DNA of the CDR3: TGTGCCTGGAGGGGGGAGGGGCCTGAAGCTTTCTTT. This encodes CAWRGEGPEAFF. Full variable domain (outside the CDR3, taken from reference TRBV30 and TRBJ1-1): SQTIHQWPATLVQPVGSPLSLECTVEGTSNPNLYWYRQAAGRGLQLLFYSVGIGQISSEVPQNLSASRPQDRQFILSSKKLLLSDSGFYLCAWRGEGPEAFFGQGTRLTVV.